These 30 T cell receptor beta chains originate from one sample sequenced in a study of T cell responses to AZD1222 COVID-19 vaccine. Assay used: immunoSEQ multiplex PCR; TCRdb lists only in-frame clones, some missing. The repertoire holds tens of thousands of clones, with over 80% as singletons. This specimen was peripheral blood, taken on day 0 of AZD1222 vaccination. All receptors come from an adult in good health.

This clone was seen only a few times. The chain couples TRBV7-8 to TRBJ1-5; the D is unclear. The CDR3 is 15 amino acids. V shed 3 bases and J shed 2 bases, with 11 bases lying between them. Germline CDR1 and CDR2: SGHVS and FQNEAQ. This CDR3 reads CASSFREDGNQPQHF. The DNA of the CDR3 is TGTGCCAGCAGCTTTAGGGAGGATGGCAATCAGCCCCAGCATTTT.

CDR3 DNA: TGTGCCAGCAGCTCACCGGGACTAGTCGTAGATACGCAGTATTTT. The encoded protein is CASSSPGLVVDTQYF. The chain employs TRBV5-4 and TRBJ2-3; 8 bases align to TRBD2. The V and J ends lost 3 bases and 5 bases, in that order; junction bases with no gene match: 8. The CDR3 consists of 15 residues. Germline values: CDR1 SGHNT, CDR2 YYREEE (reference sequence).

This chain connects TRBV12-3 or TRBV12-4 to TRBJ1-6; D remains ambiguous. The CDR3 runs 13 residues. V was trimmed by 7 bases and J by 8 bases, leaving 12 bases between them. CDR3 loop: CASKRVGDSPLHF. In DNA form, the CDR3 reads TGTGCCAGCAAAAGAGTAGGCGATTCACCCCTCCACTTT.

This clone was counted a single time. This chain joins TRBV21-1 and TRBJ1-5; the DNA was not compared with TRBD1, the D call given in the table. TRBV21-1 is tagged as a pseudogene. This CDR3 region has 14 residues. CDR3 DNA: TGTGCCAGCAGCAAAGTCAAAAGCAATCAGCCCCAGCATTTT. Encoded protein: CASSKVKSNQPQHF.

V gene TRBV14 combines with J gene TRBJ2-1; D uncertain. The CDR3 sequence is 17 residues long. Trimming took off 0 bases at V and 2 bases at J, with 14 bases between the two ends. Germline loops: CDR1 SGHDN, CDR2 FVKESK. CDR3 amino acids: CASSQEVLVNAYNEQFF. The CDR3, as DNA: TGTGCCAGCAGCCAAGAGGTCCTTGTTAACGCCTACAATGAGCAGTTCTTC.

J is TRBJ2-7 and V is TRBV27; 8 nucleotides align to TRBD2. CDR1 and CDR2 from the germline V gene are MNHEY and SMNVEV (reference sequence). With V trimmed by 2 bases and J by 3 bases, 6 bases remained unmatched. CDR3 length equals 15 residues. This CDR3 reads CASSLVRRGVYEQYF. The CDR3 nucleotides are TGTGCCAGCAGTTTAGTCAGGCGGGGGGTCTACGAGCAGTACTTC.

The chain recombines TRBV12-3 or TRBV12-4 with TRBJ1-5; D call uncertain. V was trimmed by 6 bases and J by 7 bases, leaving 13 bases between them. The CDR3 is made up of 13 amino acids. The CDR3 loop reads CASRMTGKQPQHF. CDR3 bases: TGTGCCAGCAGAATGACGGGAAAACAGCCCCAGCATTTT.

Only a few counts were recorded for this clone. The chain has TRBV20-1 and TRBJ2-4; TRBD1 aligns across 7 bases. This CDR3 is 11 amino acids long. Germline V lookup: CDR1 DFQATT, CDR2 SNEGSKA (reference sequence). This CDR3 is CTVDRENIQYF. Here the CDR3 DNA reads TGCACCGTCGACAGGGAAAACATTCAGTACTTC.

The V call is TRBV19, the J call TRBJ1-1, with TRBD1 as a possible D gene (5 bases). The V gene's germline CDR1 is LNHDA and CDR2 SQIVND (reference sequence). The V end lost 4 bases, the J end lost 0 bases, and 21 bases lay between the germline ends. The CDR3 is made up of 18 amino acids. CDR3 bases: TGTGCCAGTAGTAACTACCGCCAGGGTTGGGACTTGAACACTGAAGCTTTCTTT. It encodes CASSNYRQGWDLNTEAFF.

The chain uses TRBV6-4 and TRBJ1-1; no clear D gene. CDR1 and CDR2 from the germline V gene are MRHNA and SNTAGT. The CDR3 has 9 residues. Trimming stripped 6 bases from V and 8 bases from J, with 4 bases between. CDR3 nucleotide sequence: TGTGCCAGCAGGGAAGAAGCTTTCTTT. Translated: CASREEAFF.

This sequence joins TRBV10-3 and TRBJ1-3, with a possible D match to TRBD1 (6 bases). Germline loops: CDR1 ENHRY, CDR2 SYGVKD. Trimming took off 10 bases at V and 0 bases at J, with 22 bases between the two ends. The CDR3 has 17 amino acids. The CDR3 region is CATETPQGVSSGNTIYF. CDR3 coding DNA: TGTGCCACCGAGACCCCACAGGGTGTTAGCTCTGGAAACACCATATATTTT.

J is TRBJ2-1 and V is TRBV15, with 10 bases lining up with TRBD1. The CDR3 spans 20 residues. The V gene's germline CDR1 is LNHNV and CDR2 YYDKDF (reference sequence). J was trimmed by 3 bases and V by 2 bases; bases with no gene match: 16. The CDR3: CATSRTRTGGKRGNYNEQFF. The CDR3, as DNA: TGTGCCACCAGCAGAACCCGGACAGGGGGAAAGCGGGGAAACTACAATGAGCAGTTCTTC.

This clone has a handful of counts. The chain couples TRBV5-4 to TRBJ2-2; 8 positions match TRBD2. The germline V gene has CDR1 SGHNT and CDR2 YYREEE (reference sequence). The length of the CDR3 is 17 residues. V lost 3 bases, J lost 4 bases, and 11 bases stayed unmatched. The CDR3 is CASSSHRGGGVTGELFF. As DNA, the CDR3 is TGTGCCAGCAGCTCCCATCGGGGGGGCGGGGTCACCGGGGAGCTGTTTTTT.

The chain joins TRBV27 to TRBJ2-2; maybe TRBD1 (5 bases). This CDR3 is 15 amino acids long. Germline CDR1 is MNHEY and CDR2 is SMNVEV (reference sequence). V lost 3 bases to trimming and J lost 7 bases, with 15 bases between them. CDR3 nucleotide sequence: TGTGCCAGCAGTTTCAGGGCTAGTCGGATCGGGGAGCTGTTTTTT. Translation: CASSFRASRIGELFF.

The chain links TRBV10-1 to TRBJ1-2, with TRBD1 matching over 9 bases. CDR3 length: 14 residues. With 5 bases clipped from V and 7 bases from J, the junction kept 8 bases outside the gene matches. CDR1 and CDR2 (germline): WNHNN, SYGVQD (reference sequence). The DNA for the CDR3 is TGCGCCAGCAGTCCGGACAGGGGCTATGGTGGCTACACCTTC. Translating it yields CASSPDRGYGGYTF.

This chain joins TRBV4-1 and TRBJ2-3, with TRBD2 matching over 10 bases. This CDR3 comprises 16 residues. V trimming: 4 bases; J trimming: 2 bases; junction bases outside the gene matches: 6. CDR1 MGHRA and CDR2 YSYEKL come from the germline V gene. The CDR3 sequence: CASSLLAGVPTDTQYF. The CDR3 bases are TGCGCCAGCAGCCTCCTAGCGGGGGTTCCCACAGATACGCAGTATTTT.

CDR3 DNA sequence: TGTGCCAGCAGTGCCAGCTCCTATAATTCACCCCTCCACTTT. It yields the protein CASSASSYNSPLHF. V usage is TRBV2 and J usage is TRBJ1-6, with D hard to call. Germline V gene data show CDR1 as SNHLY and CDR2 as FYNNEI. The CDR3 is made up of 14 amino acids. The V gene lost 4 bases and the J gene lost 0 bases, with 4 bases spanning the gap.

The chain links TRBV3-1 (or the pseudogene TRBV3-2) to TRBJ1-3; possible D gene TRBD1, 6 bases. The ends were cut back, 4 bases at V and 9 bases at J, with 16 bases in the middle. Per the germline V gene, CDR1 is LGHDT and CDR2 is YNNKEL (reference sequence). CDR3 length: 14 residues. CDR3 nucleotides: TGTGCCAGCAGCCCAATACTACAGGGCCTCACCATATATTTT. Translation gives CASSPILQGLTIYF.

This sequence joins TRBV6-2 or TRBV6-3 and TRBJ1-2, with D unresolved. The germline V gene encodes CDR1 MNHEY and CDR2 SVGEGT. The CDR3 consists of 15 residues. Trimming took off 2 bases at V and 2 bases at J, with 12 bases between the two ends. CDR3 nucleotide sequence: TGTGCCAGCAGTTACAGTCCCCAGAAGAACTATGGCTACACCTTC. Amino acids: CASSYSPQKNYGYTF.

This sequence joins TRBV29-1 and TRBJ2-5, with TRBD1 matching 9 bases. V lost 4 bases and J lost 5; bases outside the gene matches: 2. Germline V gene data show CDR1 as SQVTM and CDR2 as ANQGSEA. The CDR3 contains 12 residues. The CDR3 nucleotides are TGCAGCGTTGGGGACAGGGTTGAGACCCAGTACTTC. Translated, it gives CSVGDRVETQYF.

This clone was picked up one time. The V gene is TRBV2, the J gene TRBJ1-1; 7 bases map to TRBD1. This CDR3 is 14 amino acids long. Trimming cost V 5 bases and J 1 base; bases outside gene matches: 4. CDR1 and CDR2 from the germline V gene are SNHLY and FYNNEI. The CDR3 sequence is CASSRQGRNTEAFF. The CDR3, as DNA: TGTGCCAGCAGTCGACAGGGAAGGAACACTGAAGCTTTCTTT.

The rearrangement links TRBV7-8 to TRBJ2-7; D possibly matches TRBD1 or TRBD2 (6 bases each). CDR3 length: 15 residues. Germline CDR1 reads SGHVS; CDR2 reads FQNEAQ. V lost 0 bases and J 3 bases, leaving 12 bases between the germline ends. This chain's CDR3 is CASSLAIQGGYEQYF. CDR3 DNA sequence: TGTGCCAGCAGCTTAGCCATACAGGGAGGCTACGAGCAGTACTTC.

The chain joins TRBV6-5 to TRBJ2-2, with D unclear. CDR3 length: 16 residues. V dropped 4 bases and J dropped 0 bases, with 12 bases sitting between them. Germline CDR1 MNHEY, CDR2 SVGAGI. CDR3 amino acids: CASSFPLAPNTGELFF. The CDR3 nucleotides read TGTGCCAGCAGTTTCCCTTTAGCCCCGAACACCGGGGAGCTGTTTTTT.

For the CDR3, the DNA is TGTGCCAGCAGCCAAGGGGGCGGTACTTTCTTT. The encoded protein is CASSQGGGTFF. The chain links TRBV3-1 (or the pseudogene TRBV3-2) to TRBJ1-1, with a tentative D call TRBD1 (5 bases). Trimming removed 1 base from V and 12 bases from J, with 9 bases in between. This CDR3 is built from 11 residues. CDR1 LGHDT and CDR2 YNNKEL come from the germline V gene (reference sequence).

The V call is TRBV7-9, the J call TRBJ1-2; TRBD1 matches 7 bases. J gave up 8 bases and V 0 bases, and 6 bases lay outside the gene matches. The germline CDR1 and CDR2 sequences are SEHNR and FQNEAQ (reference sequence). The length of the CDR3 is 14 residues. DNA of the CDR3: TGTGCCAGCAGCTTAGCCGACAGGGTAAAGGGCTACACCTTC. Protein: CASSLADRVKGYTF.

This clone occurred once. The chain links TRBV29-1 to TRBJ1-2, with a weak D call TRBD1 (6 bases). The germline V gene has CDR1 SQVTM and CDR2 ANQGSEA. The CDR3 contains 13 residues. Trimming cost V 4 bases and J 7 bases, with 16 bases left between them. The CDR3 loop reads CSVGNPGVAGYTF. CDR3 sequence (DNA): TGCAGCGTTGGCAACCCAGGGGTTGCTGGCTACACCTTC.

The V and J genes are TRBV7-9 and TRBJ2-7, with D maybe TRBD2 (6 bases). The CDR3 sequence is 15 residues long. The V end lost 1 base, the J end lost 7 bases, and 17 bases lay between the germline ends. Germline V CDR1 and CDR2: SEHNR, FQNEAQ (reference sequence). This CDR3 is CASSLGFSPAGEQYF. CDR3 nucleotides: TGTGCCAGCAGCTTAGGTTTCTCCCCTGCGGGAGAGCAGTACTTC. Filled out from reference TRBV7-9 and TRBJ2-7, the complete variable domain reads DTGVSQNPRHKITKRGQNVTFRCDPISEHNRLYWYRQTLGQGPEFLTYFQNEAQLEKSRLLSDRFSAERPKGSFSTLEIQRTEQGDSAMYLCASSLGFSPAGEQYFGPGTRLTVT.

The DNA of the CDR3 is TGTGCCAGTAACCTTTCGGACAGGGGAGGTGAAAAACTGTTTTTT. Encoded protein: CASNLSDRGGEKLFF. The rearrangement uses TRBV19 and TRBJ1-4; TRBD1 aligns across 9 bases. V lost 7 bases and J lost 7; bases outside the gene matches: 10. Germline CDR1 is LNHDA and CDR2 is SQIVND (reference sequence). The CDR3 runs to 15 residues.

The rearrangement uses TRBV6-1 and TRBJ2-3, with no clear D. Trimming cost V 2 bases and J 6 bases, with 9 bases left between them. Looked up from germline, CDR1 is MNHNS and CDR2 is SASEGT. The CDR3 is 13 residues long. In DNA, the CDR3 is TGTGCCAGCAGTGAATATGGAGTGGATACGCAGTATTTT. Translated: CASSEYGVDTQYF.

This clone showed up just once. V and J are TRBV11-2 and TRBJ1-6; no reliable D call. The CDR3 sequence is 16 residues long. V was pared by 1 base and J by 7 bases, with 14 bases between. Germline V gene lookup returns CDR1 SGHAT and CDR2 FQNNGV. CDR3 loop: CASSLVLSRANSPLHF. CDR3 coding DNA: TGTGCCAGCAGCTTAGTCCTCAGTCGGGCCAATTCACCCCTCCACTTT.